The 24 T cell receptor beta chains below all came from one sample that was sequenced in a study of shared clonotypes between healthy human individuals. Here immunoSEQ multiplex PCR was the method, and the copy in TCRdb shows in-frame clones only, minus some. The sample carries roughly 1,600,000 clones, approximately 98.5% recorded once. Input material: naive CD4+ T cells sorted from blood. Subset given: CD45RA+ positively selected. The receptor set was obtained from a man aged 25-45 years in good health.

The chain employs TRBV15 and TRBJ2-7; 10 bases line up with TRBD2. The V gene end was trimmed by 7 bases and the J gene end by 2 bases; junction bases not matched to a gene: 5. The CDR3 totals 14 residues. Germline V gene sequence: CDR1 LNHNV, CDR2 YYDKDF (reference sequence). In DNA, the CDR3 is TGTGCCACCAAAACTAGCGGGGCTACCTACGAGCAGTACTTC. Translating gives CATKTSGATYEQYF.

The rearrangement links TRBV30 to TRBJ2-7; no definite D call. V gave up 2 bases and J gave up 3 bases, with 11 bases separating them. This CDR3 region has 13 residues. The V gene's germline CDR1 is GTSNPN and CDR2 SVGIG (reference sequence). The CDR3 DNA sequence: TGTGCCTGGAGTACCCTAACAGTCTACGAGCAGTACTTC. It translates to CAWSTLTVYEQYF.

The chain has TRBV4-1 and TRBJ2-1, with D hard to call. The CDR3 runs 14 residues. V was pared by 0 bases and J by 7 bases, with 10 bases between. The germline V gene has CDR1 MGHRA and CDR2 YSYEKL. CDR3 DNA sequence: TGCGCCAGCAGCCAAGAGGGTAGCAATAATGAGCAGTTCTTC. Protein product: CASSQEGSNNEQFF.

The gene calls are TRBV29-1 and TRBJ2-7; the match to TRBD2 covers 9 bases. V shed 7 bases and J 4 bases; nucleotides not matched to a gene: 8. Germline V CDR1 and CDR2: SQVTM, ANQGSEA. The CDR3 is made up of 13 amino acids. The CDR3 DNA sequence: TGCAGCGCTAAGACTAGCGGTGGATACGAGCAGTACTTC. Translation gives CSAKTSGGYEQYF.

The chain links TRBV28 to TRBJ2-1; 7 bases align to TRBD2. The CDR3 extends over 14 amino acids. Germline V CDR1 and CDR2: MDHEN, SYDVKM. Unmatched junction bases numbered 4, after V lost 4 bases and J lost 4 bases. The CDR3 reads CASSSERDYNEQFF. CDR3 coding DNA: TGTGCCAGCAGTTCGGAGCGGGATTACAATGAGCAGTTCTTC.

The gene calls are TRBV7-9 and TRBJ2-7, with TRBD1 as a possible D gene (6 bases). V lost 5 bases and J 2 bases, leaving 16 bases between the germline ends. Germline assignment: CDR1 SEHNR and CDR2 FQNEAQ (reference sequence). This CDR3 region has 15 residues. CDR3 region: CASSPTGSLAYEQYF. Written as DNA, the CDR3 is TGTGCCAGCAGCCCCACAGGGAGCCTCGCCTACGAGCAGTACTTC.

V usage is TRBV28 and J usage is TRBJ2-7, with a tentative D call TRBD1 (6 bases). Trimming took 6 bases from V and 2 from J, leaving 17 bases between them. The length of the CDR3 is 15 residues. CDR1 MDHEN and CDR2 SYDVKM come from the germline V gene. The CDR3 coding sequence is TGTGCCAGCAGGGGCCCCAGACAGGCCCCCTACGAGCAGTACTTC. Residues: CASRGPRQAPYEQYF.

CDR3 protein: CATSREGTSGRLYF. CDR3 sequence (DNA): TGTGCCACCAGCAGAGAAGGGACTAGCGGGAGACTGTACTTC. The chain employs TRBV15 and TRBJ2-7; 14 positions match TRBD2. V gave up 0 bases and J gave up 12 bases; unmatched junction bases: 4. The CDR3 is made up of 14 amino acids. Germline values: CDR1 LNHNV, CDR2 YYDKDF (reference sequence).

This clone has only one observation. The same CDR3 also results from other DNA sequences found in this sample. V is TRBV10-1 and J is TRBJ2-5, with TRBD1 as a possible D gene (5 bases). The CDR3 has 15 residues. Germline CDR1 reads WNHNN; CDR2 reads SYGVQD (reference sequence). Trimming cost V 0 bases and J 5 bases, with 13 bases left between them. The CDR3, as DNA: TGCGCCAGCAGTGAGTCGAAAGGGGTAGGGGAGACCCAGTACTTC. Encoded protein: CASSESKGVGETQYF.

The CDR3 loop reads CASSRGQGPAYEQYF. In DNA, the CDR3 is TGTGCCAGCAGCCGTGGACAGGGGCCGGCCTACGAGCAGTACTTC. J is TRBJ2-7 and V is TRBV7-2, with 9 bases identical to TRBD1. V lost 5 bases to trimming and J lost 2 bases; unmatched junction nucleotides: 7. This CDR3 has 15 residues. Per germline, CDR1 SGHTA and CDR2 FQGNSA.

V gene TRBV5-4 combines with J gene TRBJ2-1; D is unclear. From germline, CDR1 is SGHNT and CDR2 YYREEE (reference sequence). The CDR3 is 15 amino acids. The V end lost 0 bases, the J end lost 5 bases, and 12 bases lay between the germline ends. CDR3 sequence: CASSLDATPDNEQFF. For the CDR3, the DNA is TGTGCCAGCAGCTTGGATGCAACGCCTGACAATGAGCAGTTCTTC.

This chain links TRBV30 with TRBJ2-1; 9 bases line up with TRBD2. The CDR3 consists of 15 residues. Germline V gene data show CDR1 as GTSNPN and CDR2 as SVGIG (reference sequence). The ends lost 5 bases at V and 9 bases at J; junction bases unmatched: 14. The CDR3 region is CAWEPPAGGPREQFF. The CDR3 nucleotides read TGTGCCTGGGAACCACCGGCGGGAGGGCCGCGTGAGCAGTTCTTC.

This rearrangement joins TRBV27 to TRBJ2-3; the match to TRBD1 covers 9 bases. Germline lookup yields CDR1 MNHEY and CDR2 SMNVEV (reference sequence). V was pared by 4 bases and J by 10 bases, with 6 bases of the junction left unmatched. The CDR3 contains 13 residues. The CDR3 region has the DNA TGTGCCAGCAGTTCCGTCACAGGGGGCGCGCAGTATTTT. Protein sequence: CASSSVTGGAQYF.

Notes on this clone: Other DNA sequences within the sample encode an identical CDR3. The chain joins TRBV19 to TRBJ2-7, with D possibly being TRBD2 (6 bases). The germline gives CDR1 LNHDA, CDR2 SQIVND (reference sequence). Trimming removed 1 base from V and 0 bases from J, with 10 bases in between. The CDR3 sequence is 15 residues long. CDR3 amino acids: CASSIVAGSSYEQYF. The CDR3 DNA is TGTGCCAGTAGTATAGTGGCGGGAAGCTCCTACGAGCAGTACTTC.

This chain links TRBV7-3 with TRBJ2-1; TRBD2 matches 8 bases. Trimming at V came to 5 bases and at J to 4 bases, leaving 10 bases not matched to a gene. The CDR3 is 16 residues long. CDR1 and CDR2 (germline): SGHTA, FQGTGA. DNA of the CDR3: TGTGCCAGCAGCCCCCAAGCGGGAGTGGGTTACAATGAGCAGTTCTTC. Protein: CASSPQAGVGYNEQFF.

The count of this clone is one. V usage is TRBV25-1 and J usage is TRBJ2-1; 7 bases are shared with TRBD1. Germline V gene data show CDR1 as MGHDK and CDR2 as SYGVNS. Trimming cost V 5 bases and J 3 bases; bases outside gene matches: 7. The CDR3 length is 15 residues. CDR3 amino acids: CASSLQGRYYNEQFF. The DNA of the CDR3 is TGTGCCAGCAGTTTACAGGGGCGGTACTACAATGAGCAGTTCTTC.

This rearrangement joins TRBV9 to TRBJ2-3; D is ambiguous. The CDR3 is 16 amino acids. Per germline, CDR1 SGDLS and CDR2 YYNGEE. With 1 base removed from V and 4 bases from J, the gap between germline ends came to 16 bases. This CDR3 reads CASSVSLPSLADTQYF. Written as DNA, the CDR3 is TGTGCCAGCAGCGTAAGTTTGCCATCTCTCGCAGATACGCAGTATTTT. The complete variable domain, with remaining parts taken from reference TRBV9 and TRBJ2-3, reads DSGVTQTPKHLITATGQRVTLRCSPRSGDLSVYWYQQSLDQGLQFLIQYYNGEERAKGNILERFSAQQFPDLHSELNLSSLELGDSALYFCASSVSLPSLADTQYFGPGTRLTVL.

This sequence joins TRBV5-1 and TRBJ2-7; D is possibly TRBD1 or TRBD2 (5 bases each). This CDR3 spans 14 amino acids. Trimming stripped 4 bases from V and 3 bases from J, with 14 bases between. CDR1 and CDR2 (germline): SGHRS, YFSETQ. CDR3 in amino acids: CASSPGPSDYEQYF. The CDR3 bases are TGCGCCAGCAGCCCGGGACCCTCCGACTACGAGCAGTACTTC.

The chain has TRBV10-1 and TRBJ2-1, with a possible D match to TRBD2 (5 bases). Trimming removed 4 bases at V and 7 bases at J, with 20 bases between. The length of the CDR3 is 16 residues. CDR1 is WNHNN, CDR2 SYGVQD, per germline (reference sequence). In DNA form, the CDR3 reads TGCGCCAGCAGTGTTCGTAGAGTGAGGGAGCTAAATGAGCAGTTCTTC. Translated: CASSVRRVRELNEQFF.

This clone is a singleton in its sample. This chain uses TRBV20-1 with TRBJ2-1, with D tentatively TRBD1 or TRBD2 (5 bases each). Germline loops: CDR1 DFQATT, CDR2 SNEGSKA (reference sequence). The length of the CDR3 is 11 residues. Trimming pared 7 bases from V and 6 bases from J, leaving 10 bases between. The CDR3 coding sequence is TGCAGTGAAGGGACCCCCAATGAGCAGTTCTTC. As protein: CSEGTPNEQFF.

This clone has a single count. The chain joins TRBV6-5 to TRBJ1-5, with unresolved D. The length of the CDR3 is 14 residues. Per the germline V gene, CDR1 is MNHEY and CDR2 is SVGAGI. V was pared by 6 bases and J by 0 bases, with 9 bases between. The CDR3 is CASSPTGSNQPQHF. The CDR3 nucleotides read TGTGCCAGCAGCCCCACGGGTAGCAATCAGCCCCAGCATTTT.

The chain carries TRBV2 and TRBJ2-3; no clear D. Trimming removed 7 bases at V and 0 bases at J, with 8 bases between. This CDR3 has 13 residues. In germline, CDR1 is SNHLY, CDR2 FYNNEI. The CDR3 DNA follows: TGTGCCAGCACGGTGGAAAGCACAGATACGCAGTATTTT. It yields the protein CASTVESTDTQYF.

The chain carries TRBV14 and TRBJ2-3, with 14 bases identical to TRBD2. Germline V gene sequence: CDR1 SGHDN, CDR2 FVKESK. The trim removed 5 bases at V and 3 bases at J, leaving 13 bases unmatched. This CDR3 spans 19 amino acids. In DNA form, the CDR3 reads TGTGCCAGCAGCTACGGACTAGCGGGAGGCGGGGGACGTACAGATACGCAGTATTTT. This translates into CASSYGLAGGGGRTDTQYF.

The V gene is TRBV11-1, the J gene TRBJ2-2, with 11 nucleotides matching TRBD2. V trimming: 5 bases; J trimming: 4 bases; junction bases outside the gene matches: 12. Germline V gives CDR1 SGHAT, CDR2 FQDESV (reference sequence). The CDR3 length is 18 residues. The CDR3 nucleotides are TGTGCCAGCAGCAGTGGGACTAGCGGAAAAACCGGCACCGGGGAGCTGTTTTTT. As protein: CASSSGTSGKTGTGELFF.